The 21 T cell receptor beta chains given below trace back to one sample, sequenced in a study of blood T cell repertoires in COVID-19 (dated by TCRdb to the early 2020s). Library creation used the immunoSEQ multiplex PCR assay. TCRdb retrieved this table from immuneACCESS and kept in-frame rearrangements only. Not all clones are present; in checked studies, unresolved V genes account for under half, and no reason is known for the remainder. The sample table records around 150,000 clones; around 89% of these occur just once. The ten largest clones add up to about 6.3% of the sample. The sequenced sample was PBMCs or T cells enriched from blood (not recorded which). The receptors were sampled from a woman aged 45-59 years who had recovered from COVID-19.

The chain carries TRBV7-2 and TRBJ2-7; 7 bases are shared with TRBD2. This CDR3 is 13 amino acids long. CDR1 is SGHTA and CDR2 is FQGNSA in the germline V gene. J was trimmed by 6 bases and V by 0 bases; bases with no gene match: 2. DNA of the CDR3: TGTGCCAGCAGCTTAGCCGAGCGGGGCGAGCAGTACTTC. Translation: CASSLAERGEQYF.

This rearrangement joins TRBV11-3 to TRBJ1-1; D gene unclear. CDR3 length equals 11 residues. CDR1 SGHNT and CDR2 YENEEA come from the germline V gene. V lost 6 bases to trimming and J lost 4 bases, with 6 bases between them. The CDR3 protein is CASREGTEAFF. Written as DNA, the CDR3 is TGTGCCAGCAGGGAGGGCACTGAAGCTTTCTTT.

This rearrangement joins TRBV11-2 to TRBJ2-1, with TRBD2 matching 16 bases. Looked up from germline, CDR1 is SGHAT and CDR2 is FQNNGV. This CDR3 is built from 16 residues. The trim removed 5 bases at V and 7 bases at J, leaving 5 bases unmatched. CDR3 nucleotide sequence: TGTGCCAGCAGCCCGGGACTAGCGGGGGGGCAAAATGAGCAGTTCTTC. Protein sequence: CASSPGLAGGQNEQFF.

The V and J genes are TRBV6-2 or TRBV6-3 and TRBJ2-7; 15 bases fit TRBD2. The V gene end was trimmed by 5 bases and the J gene end by 2 bases; junction bases not matched to a gene: 1. CDR3 length: 15 residues. Per germline, CDR1 MNHEY and CDR2 SVGEGT. Here the CDR3 reads CASSRTSGGAYEQYF. The CDR3 DNA follows: TGTGCCAGCAGTAGGACTAGCGGGGGGGCCTACGAGCAGTACTTC.

V gene TRBV6-5 combines with J gene TRBJ1-4, with 9 bases aligning to TRBD1. The CDR3 is 14 amino acids. V shed 6 bases, J shed 4 bases, and the junction held 3 bases outside the gene matches. Germline CDR1 MNHEY, CDR2 SVGAGI. The CDR3 coding sequence is TGTGCCAGCAGACCGACAGGGGGTAATGAAAAACTGTTTTTT. It encodes CASRPTGGNEKLFF.

The gene calls are TRBV2 and TRBJ2-3; D gene ambiguous. The CDR3 has 12 residues. CDR1 is SNHLY, CDR2 FYNNEI, per germline. V was trimmed by 5 bases and J by 4 bases, leaving 7 bases between them. The CDR3 loop reads CASSSGPDTQYF. The CDR3 region has the DNA TGTGCCAGCAGTTCAGGCCCAGATACGCAGTATTTT. Looking up the rest from reference TRBV2 and TRBJ2-3 gives the full variable domain: EPEVTQTPSHQVTQMGQEVILRCVPISNHLYFYWYRQILGQKVEFLVSFYNNEISEKSEIFDDQFSVERPDGSNFTLKIRSTKLEDSAMYFCASSSGPDTQYFGPGTRLTVL.

The chain joins TRBV15 to TRBJ2-1; a weak D match, TRBD2 (5 bases). Trimming took off 2 bases at V and 0 bases at J, with 14 bases between the two ends. The CDR3 runs to 17 residues. Germline V CDR1 and CDR2: LNHNV, YYDKDF (reference sequence). CDR3 nucleotide sequence: TGTGCCACCAGCAGACCACTGTTCCGGGACTCCTACAATGAGCAGTTCTTC. Protein: CATSRPLFRDSYNEQFF.

V usage is TRBV4-2 and J usage is TRBJ2-7; 9 positions agree with TRBD1. Trimming cost V 4 bases and J 3 bases; bases outside gene matches: 7. Germline lookup yields CDR1 LGHNA and CDR2 YNFKEQ. This CDR3 spans 15 amino acids. CDR3 sequence reads: CASSPGPGQGYEQYF. As DNA, the CDR3 is TGTGCCAGCAGCCCAGGACCGGGACAGGGCTACGAGCAGTACTTC.

The chain uses TRBV21-1 and TRBJ1-4; the DNA was not compared with TRBD1, the D call given in the table. TRBV21-1 is labeled a pseudogene. The CDR3 contains 15 residues. CDR3 amino acids: CASTFKTGRKEKLFF. CDR3 in DNA: TGTGCCAGCACCTTTAAGACAGGTCGGAAAGAAAAACTGTTTTTT.

This chain joins TRBV30 and TRBJ1-6, with 11 positions matching TRBD1. V lost 3 bases and J lost 10; bases outside the gene matches: 8. Germline V gene sequence: CDR1 GTSNPN, CDR2 SVGIG (reference sequence). There are 15 residues in the CDR3. The CDR3 loop reads CAWRQPGTGGSPLHF. CDR3 nucleotide sequence: TGTGCCTGGAGACAGCCCGGGACAGGGGGATCACCCCTCCACTTT. The complete variable domain, with remaining parts taken from reference TRBV30 and TRBJ1-6, reads SQTIHQWPATLVQPVGSPLSLECTVEGTSNPNLYWYRQAAGRGLQLLFYSVGIGQISSEVPQNLSASRPQDRQFILSSKKLLLSDSGFYLCAWRQPGTGGSPLHFGNGTRLTVT.

The chain couples TRBV18 to TRBJ2-1; possibly TRBD2 for D (5 bases). Germline CDR1 is KGHSH and CDR2 is LQKENI. With 2 bases removed from V and 5 bases from J, the gap between germline ends came to 19 bases. The CDR3 extends over 17 amino acids. The chain's CDR3 is CASSPRASGLYDNEQFF. CDR3 coding DNA: TGTGCCAGCTCACCAAGAGCAAGCGGCTTGTACGACAATGAGCAGTTCTTC. The variable domain in full, completed from reference TRBV18 and TRBJ2-1, reads NAGVMQNPRHLVRRRGQEARLRCSPMKGHSHVYWYRQLPEEGLKFMVYLQKENIIDESGMPKERFSAEFPKEGPSILRIQQVVRGDSAAYFCASSPRASGLYDNEQFFGPGTRLTVL.

The chain uses TRBV12-3 or TRBV12-4 and TRBJ1-1; D uncertain. V gave up 2 bases and J gave up 0 bases, with 4 bases separating them. This CDR3 comprises 13 residues. CDR3 DNA sequence: TGTGCCAGCAGTTTACGGGTGAACACTGAAGCTTTCTTT. It specifies CASSLRVNTEAFF.

The V call is TRBV6-5, the J call TRBJ2-2; the D is unclear. V lost 6 bases, J lost 7 bases, and 6 bases lay in between. CDR1 is MNHEY and CDR2 is SVGAGI in the germline V gene. The length of the CDR3 is 11 residues. DNA of the CDR3: TGTGCCAGCAGGGCAATCGGGGAGCTGTTTTTT. Its translation: CASRAIGELFF.

CDR3 DNA sequence: TGTGCCAGCAGCCCTTCGGGGGTGGGTTATGGCTACACCTTC. It is translated as CASSPSGVGYGYTF. This chain joins TRBV7-2 and TRBJ1-2, with a tentative D call TRBD1 (5 bases). Germline CDR1 reads SGHTA; CDR2 reads FQGNSA. The CDR3 is made up of 14 amino acids. V lost 5 bases and J lost 5, with 15 bases in between. Full variable domain (missing parts from reference TRBV7-2 and TRBJ1-2): GAGVSQSPSNKVTEKGKDVELRCDPISGHTALYWYRQSLGQGLEFLIYFQGNSAPDKSGLPSDRFSAERTGGSVSTLTIQRTQQEDSAVYLCASSPSGVGYGYTFGSGTRLTVV.

The rearrangement joins TRBV2 to TRBJ1-1; maybe TRBD1 (5 bases). Germline V gene sequence: CDR1 SNHLY, CDR2 FYNNEI. The V gene lost 4 bases and the J gene lost 0 bases, with 12 bases spanning the gap. This CDR3 contains 15 residues. DNA for the CDR3: TGTGCCAGCAGTGGGGGTTGGGGCATGAACACTGAAGCTTTCTTT. Encoded protein: CASSGGWGMNTEAFF.

The chain has TRBV10-3 and TRBJ1-2; 8 bases map to TRBD1. Germline CDR1 and CDR2: ENHRY and SYGVKD. The CDR3 loop spans 20 amino acids. V lost 8 bases and J lost 8; bases outside the gene matches: 31. As DNA, the CDR3 is TGTGCCATCTGGTCCCCAACCGGACGACAAATGGCAGGGGGCGCCGGCGGCTACACCTTC. This translates into CAIWSPTGRQMAGGAGGYTF.

This clone was detected only a few times. This chain uses TRBV7-9 with TRBJ2-7; perhaps TRBD1 as D (5 bases). Trimming took off 1 base at V and 4 bases at J, with 5 bases between the two ends. Germline values: CDR1 SEHNR, CDR2 FQNEAQ (reference sequence). This CDR3 is built from 12 residues. The CDR3 DNA is TGTGCCAGCAGCTTAGGGACATACGAGCAGTACTTC. Protein: CASSLGTYEQYF. Variable domain in full (rest from reference TRBV7-9 and TRBJ2-7): DTGVSQNPRHKITKRGQNVTFRCDPISEHNRLYWYRQTLGQGPEFLTYFQNEAQLEKSRLLSDRFSAERPKGSFSTLEIQRTEQGDSAMYLCASSLGTYEQYFGPGTRLTVT.

The V and J genes are TRBV9 and TRBJ2-3, with a possible D match to TRBD2 (7 bases). CDR1 and CDR2 (germline): SGDLS, YYNGEE. This CDR3 is 15 amino acids long. V was clipped by 4 bases and J by 1 base, with 13 bases between them. The CDR3 DNA reads as TGTGCCAGCAGCTTCGGGGGGCGACGCACAGATACGCAGTATTTT. Its translation: CASSFGGRRTDTQYF.

The chain links TRBV4-3 to TRBJ2-7; 10 bases map to TRBD2. CDR1 LGHNA and CDR2 YSLEER come from the germline V gene. CDR3 length: 15 amino acids. J gave up 2 bases and V 4 bases, and 5 bases lay outside the gene matches. The CDR3 DNA sequence: TGCGCCAGCAGCCTACTAGCGGGGAACGCCTACGAGCAGTACTTC. It specifies CASSLLAGNAYEQYF.

V gene TRBV7-2 combines with J gene TRBJ1-2, with TRBD1 as a possible D gene (6 bases). The CDR3 runs to 18 residues. Trimming shortened V by 1 base and J by 8 bases, and 26 bases separated the two germline ends. CDR1 is SGHTA and CDR2 is FQGNSA in the germline V gene. CDR3 loop: CASSLVGRGSPRVRGYTF. In DNA form, the CDR3 reads TGTGCCAGCAGCTTAGTGGGCAGGGGAAGTCCTCGAGTTCGGGGCTACACCTTC.

The gene calls are TRBV7-3 and TRBJ2-3; 9 nucleotides line up with TRBD2. V was pared by 8 bases and J by 0 bases, with 3 bases of the junction left unmatched. Germline CDR1 is SGHTA and CDR2 is FQGTGA. This CDR3 region has 14 residues. The CDR3 loop is CASGAGGSTDTQYF. The CDR3 region has the DNA TGTGCCAGCGGAGCGGGGGGTAGCACAGATACGCAGTATTTT.